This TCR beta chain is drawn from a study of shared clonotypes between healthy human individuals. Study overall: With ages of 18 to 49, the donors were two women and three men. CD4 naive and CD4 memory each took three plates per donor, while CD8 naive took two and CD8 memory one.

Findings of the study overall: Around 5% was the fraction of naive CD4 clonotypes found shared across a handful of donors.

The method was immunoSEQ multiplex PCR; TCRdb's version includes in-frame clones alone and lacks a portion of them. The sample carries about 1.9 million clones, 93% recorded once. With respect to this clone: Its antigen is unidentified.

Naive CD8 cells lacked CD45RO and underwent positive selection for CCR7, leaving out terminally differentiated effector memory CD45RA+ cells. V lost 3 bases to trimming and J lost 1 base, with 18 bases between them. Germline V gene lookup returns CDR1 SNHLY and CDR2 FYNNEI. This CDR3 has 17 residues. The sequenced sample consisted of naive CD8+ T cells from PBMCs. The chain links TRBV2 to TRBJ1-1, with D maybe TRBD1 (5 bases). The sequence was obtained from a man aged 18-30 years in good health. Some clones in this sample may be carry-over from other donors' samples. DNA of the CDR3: TGTGCCAGCAGTGATGGCGGGGGGGGTTGGAAGAACACTGAAGCTTTCTTT. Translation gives CASSDGGGGWKNTEAFF.